The entry below gives a single TCR beta chain sequence along with its context. Libraries were prepared by immunoSEQ multiplex PCR; TCRdb keeps only in-frame clonotypes and omits some of them. The table records around 110,000 clones, around nine tenths of them present only once. Per the germline V gene, CDR1 is SGHDT and CDR2 is YYEEEE. This CDR3 is 14 amino acids long. V gave up 2 bases and J gave up 1 base, with 9 bases separating them. This specimen comes from a study of T cell changes during pregnancy in multiple sclerosis. The TCR sequence derives from a female donor with multiple sclerosis, enrolled in a pregnancy study. The rearrangement joins TRBV5-6 to TRBJ2-5; unclear D gene. The sample here was peripheral blood, taken in the third trimester of pregnancy. In DNA, the CDR3 is TGTGCCAGCAGCTTCTACGGGTTCCAAGAGACCCAGTACTTC. It yields the protein CASSFYGFQETQYF.